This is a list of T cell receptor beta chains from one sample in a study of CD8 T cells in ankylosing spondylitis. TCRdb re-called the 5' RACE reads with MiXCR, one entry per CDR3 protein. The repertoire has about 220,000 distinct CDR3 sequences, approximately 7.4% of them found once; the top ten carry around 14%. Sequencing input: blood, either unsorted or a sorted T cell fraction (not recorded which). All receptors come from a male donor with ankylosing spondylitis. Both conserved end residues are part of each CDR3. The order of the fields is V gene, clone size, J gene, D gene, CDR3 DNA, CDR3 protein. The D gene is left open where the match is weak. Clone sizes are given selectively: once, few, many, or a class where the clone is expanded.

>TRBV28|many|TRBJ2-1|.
TGTGCCAGCAGGGGAAGGACGACCTTAGGGGAGCAGTTCTTC
CASRGRTTLGEQFF
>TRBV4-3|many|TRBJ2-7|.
TGCGCCAGCAGCCAAGATGAGGGCGGCTACGAGCAGTACTTC
CASSQDEGGYEQYF
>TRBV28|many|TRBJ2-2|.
TGTGCCAGCAGTTTATCCGGGGGCAACGGGGAGCTGTTTTTT
CASSLSGGNGELFF
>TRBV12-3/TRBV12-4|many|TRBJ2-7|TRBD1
TGTGCCAGCAGGGGGGACAGCTACGAGCAGTACTTC
CASRGDSYEQYF
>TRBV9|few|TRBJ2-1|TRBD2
TGTGCCAGCAGCGTCGGCGGGAGGGCCTCCAATGAGCAGTTCTTC
CASSVGGRASNEQFF
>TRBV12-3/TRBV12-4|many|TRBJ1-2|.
TGTGCCAGCAGCCAGCTCGGGTTAGCTAACTATGGCTACACCTTC
CASSQLGLANYGYTF
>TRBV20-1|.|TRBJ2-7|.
TGCAGTGCTAGTTCTCGCGGGAAGAGCTCCTACGAGCAGTACTTC
CSASSRGKSSYEQYF
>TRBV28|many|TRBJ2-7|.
TGTGCCAGCAGCCCCGGGTCGGTACATCCCTACGAGCAGTACTTC
CASSPGSVHPYEQYF
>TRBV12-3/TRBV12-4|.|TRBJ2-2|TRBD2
TGTGCCAGCAGAAACCCGTTTCGGGGGGACACCGGGGAGCTGTTTTTT
CASRNPFRGDTGELFF
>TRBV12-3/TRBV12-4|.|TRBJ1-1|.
TGTGCCAGCAGGACTCTAGAAGCTTTCTTT
CASRTLEAFF